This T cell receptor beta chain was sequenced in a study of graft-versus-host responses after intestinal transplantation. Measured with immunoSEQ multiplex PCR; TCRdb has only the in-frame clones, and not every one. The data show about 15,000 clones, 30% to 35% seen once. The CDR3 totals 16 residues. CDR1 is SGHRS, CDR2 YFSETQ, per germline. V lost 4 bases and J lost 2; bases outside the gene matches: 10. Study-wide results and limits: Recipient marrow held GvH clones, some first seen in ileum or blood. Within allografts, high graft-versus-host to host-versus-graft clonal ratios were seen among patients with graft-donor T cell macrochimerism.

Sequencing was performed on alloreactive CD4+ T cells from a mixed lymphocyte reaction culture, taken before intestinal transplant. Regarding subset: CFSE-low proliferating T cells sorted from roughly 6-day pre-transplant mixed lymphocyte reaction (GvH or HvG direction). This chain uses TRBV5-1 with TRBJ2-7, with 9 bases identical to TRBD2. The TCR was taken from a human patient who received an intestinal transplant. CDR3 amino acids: CASSPLTSGATYEQYF. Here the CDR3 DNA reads TGCGCCAGCAGCCCCTTGACTAGCGGCGCAACCTACGAGCAGTACTTC. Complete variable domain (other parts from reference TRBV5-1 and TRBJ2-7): KAGVTQTPRYLIKTRGQQVTLSCSPISGHRSVSWYQQTPGQGLQFLFEYFSETQRNKGNFPGRFSGRQFSNSRSEMNVSTLELGDSALYLCASSPLTSGATYEQYFGPGTRLTVT.